This T cell receptor (beta chain) was identified during a study of T cells in Graves' hyperthyroidism and ophthalmopathy. Study-wide points: Most thyroid clonotypes with frequency above 0.001 were detected in blood.

This CDR3 has 15 amino acids. Germline CDR1 reads LNHDA; CDR2 reads SQIVND (reference sequence). V was pared by 6 bases and J by 4 bases, with 18 bases between. Amplified TCR beta CDR3 regions came from RNA transcripts. In the first-round RT-PCR of the TCR CDR3, the HTBI primer set was used. TCRdb called the multiplex PCR reads again in MiXCR, with one record for every CDR3 protein. This sample has fewer than 600,000 distinct CDR3 sequences, with 12% to 15% found just once. About this clonotype itself: Its antigen is as yet unknown.

This chain joins TRBV19 and TRBJ1-1; D unresolved. The sample comprised blood. The source of this sequence is a woman in her 40s with Graves' hyperthyroidism. CDR3 in amino acids: CASRDTKRLGTEAFF. CDR3 DNA: TGTGCCAGTAGGGATACAAAGCGTTTAGGCACTGAAGCTTTCTTT.